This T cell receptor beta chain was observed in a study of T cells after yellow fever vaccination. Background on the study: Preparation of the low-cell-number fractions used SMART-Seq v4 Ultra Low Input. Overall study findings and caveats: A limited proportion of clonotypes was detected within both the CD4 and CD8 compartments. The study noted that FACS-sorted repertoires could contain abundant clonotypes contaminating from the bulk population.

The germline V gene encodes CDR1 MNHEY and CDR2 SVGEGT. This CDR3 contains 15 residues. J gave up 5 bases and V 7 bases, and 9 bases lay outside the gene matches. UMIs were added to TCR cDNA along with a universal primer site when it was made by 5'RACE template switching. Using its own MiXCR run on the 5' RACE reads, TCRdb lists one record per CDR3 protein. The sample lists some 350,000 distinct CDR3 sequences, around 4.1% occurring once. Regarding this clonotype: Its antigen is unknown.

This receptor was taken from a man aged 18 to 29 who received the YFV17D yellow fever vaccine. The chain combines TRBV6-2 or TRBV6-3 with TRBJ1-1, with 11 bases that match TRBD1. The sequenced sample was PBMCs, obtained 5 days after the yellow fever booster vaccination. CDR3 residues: CASNLDRGLLTEAFF. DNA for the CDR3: TGTGCCAGCAACTTGGACAGGGGGCTCTTAACTGAAGCTTTCTTT.